Listed below are T cell receptor beta chains from one sample, sequenced in a study of pediatric ulcerative colitis. Some clones are missing from TCRdb's copy, which holds only in-frame ones; the method was immunoSEQ multiplex PCR. The table includes 60,000 to 75,000 clones, about 80% detected once. Sequencing was carried out using blood. The receptors shown here come from a boy younger than 18 with moderate ulcerative colitis. Both conserved end residues are part of each CDR3. D genes are given only for firm matches. The size entry is marked missing in some rows and otherwise reads once, few, many or a size class.

j_gene: TRBJ2-5
abundance: NA
v_gene: TRBV7-9
d_gene: NA
CDR3nt: TGTGCCAGCAGTTCCCGCCCACAAGAGACCCAGTACTTC
CDR3aa: CASSSRPQETQYF

j_gene: TRBJ2-3
abundance: NA
v_gene: TRBV30
d_gene: TRBD1
CDR3nt: TGTGCCTGGAGTGTTACAGGGGCACAGATAAATTTT
CDR3aa: CAWSVTGAQINF

j_gene: TRBJ2-7
abundance: NA
v_gene: TRBV4-3
d_gene: TRBD2
CDR3nt: TGCGCCAGCAGCCCGGGACTAGGTCCAGGCGAGCAGTACTTC
CDR3aa: CASSPGLGPGEQYF

j_gene: TRBJ1-3
abundance: NA
v_gene: TRBV2
d_gene: NA
CDR3nt: TGTGCCAGCAGTCAACAGGGAATCGGAAACACCATATATTTT
CDR3aa: CASSQQGIGNTIYF

j_gene: TRBJ2-7
abundance: NA
v_gene: TRBV30
d_gene: TRBD2
CDR3nt: TGTGCCTGGAGTGCTGGACTAGCGAGAAGCTCCTACGAGCAGTACTTC
CDR3aa: CAWSAGLARSSYEQYF

j_gene: TRBJ2-1
abundance: NA
v_gene: TRBV27
d_gene: NA
CDR3nt: TGTGCCAGCAGTTTATCCCGACTTAATGAGCAGTTCTTC
CDR3aa: CASSLSRLNEQFF

j_gene: TRBJ2-2
abundance: NA
v_gene: TRBV7-2
d_gene: TRBD2
CDR3nt: TGTGCCAGCAGCTTACGGACTAGCGGGAGGCATTGGGGCACCGGGGAGCTGTTTTTT
CDR3aa: CASSLRTSGRHWGTGELFF

j_gene: TRBJ1-4
abundance: NA
v_gene: TRBV6-6
d_gene: NA
CDR3nt: TGTGCCAGCAGTCCCGTGAATGAAAAACTGTTTTTT
CDR3aa: CASSPVNEKLFF

j_gene: TRBJ2-3
abundance: NA
v_gene: TRBV2
d_gene: NA
CDR3nt: TGTGCCGTAAGCAGGCCCCAGGGCACAGATACGCAGTATTTT
CDR3aa: CAVSRPQGTDTQYF

j_gene: TRBJ2-3
abundance: NA
v_gene: TRBV29-1
d_gene: TRBD1
CDR3nt: TGCAGCGTTGAGGACACCGGGACAGGGAAAGGGGATACGCAGTATTTT
CDR3aa: CSVEDTGTGKGDTQYF

j_gene: TRBJ2-7
abundance: NA
v_gene: TRBV7-6
d_gene: TRBD2
CDR3nt: TGTGCCAGCAGCTTAGCTGGCCCGGGACTAGCGGGCTACGAGCAGTACTTC
CDR3aa: CASSLAGPGLAGYEQYF

j_gene: TRBJ1-1
abundance: few
v_gene: TRBV5-1
d_gene: TRBD1
CDR3nt: TGCGCCAGCAGCCCACGGACAGGCCTGAACACTGAAGCTTTCTTT
CDR3aa: CASSPRTGLNTEAFF

j_gene: TRBJ2-5
abundance: few
v_gene: TRBV18
d_gene: NA
CDR3nt: TGTGCCAGCTCACCACCGTCTGGAGAGACCCAGTACTTC
CDR3aa: CASSPPSGETQYF

j_gene: TRBJ1-6
abundance: few
v_gene: TRBV7-9
d_gene: NA
CDR3nt: TGTGCCAGCAGCTCCCCGGGACAAACTAATTCACCCCTCCACTTT
CDR3aa: CASSSPGQTNSPLHF

j_gene: TRBJ1-2
abundance: NA
v_gene: TRBV30
d_gene: NA
CDR3nt: TGTGCCTGGGCGATACAGAGTAATGGCTACACCTTC
CDR3aa: CAWAIQSNGYTF

j_gene: TRBJ2-7
abundance: NA
v_gene: TRBV11-3
d_gene: TRBD2
CDR3nt: TGTGCCAGCAGCTTTGGGACTAGCGGAACCTACGAGCAGTACTTC
CDR3aa: CASSFGTSGTYEQYF

j_gene: TRBJ2-1
abundance: NA
v_gene: TRBV7-3
d_gene: NA
CDR3nt: TGTGCCAGCAGCTTAGCCGGACCCGACAATGAGCAGTTCTTC
CDR3aa: CASSLAGPDNEQFF

j_gene: TRBJ2-7
abundance: NA
v_gene: TRBV7-2
d_gene: NA
CDR3nt: TGTGCCAGCAGCTTACTGGCCGTAGATTCCTACGAGCAGTACTTC
CDR3aa: CASSLLAVDSYEQYF

j_gene: TRBJ1-2
abundance: NA
v_gene: TRBV4-1
d_gene: TRBD1
CDR3nt: TGCGCCAGCAGCCAACGAAACGCCGGGACAGGGGGTGGCTACACCTTC
CDR3aa: CASSQRNAGTGGGYTF

j_gene: TRBJ2-7
abundance: NA
v_gene: TRBV6-6
d_gene: TRBD2
CDR3nt: TGTGCCAGCAGCCAGTTTAGCGGGGCGTCCTACGAGCAGTACTTC
CDR3aa: CASSQFSGASYEQYF

j_gene: TRBJ1-5
abundance: few
v_gene: TRBV5-1
d_gene: NA
CDR3nt: TGCGCCAGCAGCTTGGCTCCGGATAGCAATCAGCCCCAGCATTTT
CDR3aa: CASSLAPDSNQPQHF

j_gene: TRBJ2-1
abundance: NA
v_gene: TRBV29-1
d_gene: TRBD2
CDR3nt: TGCAGCGCCGAGCGGGGGGGCTACAATGAGCAGTTCTTC
CDR3aa: CSAERGGYNEQFF

j_gene: TRBJ1-3
abundance: NA
v_gene: TRBV5-1
d_gene: NA
CDR3nt: TGCGCCAGCAGCTCGACAGACTCTGGAAACACCATATATTTT
CDR3aa: CASSSTDSGNTIYF

j_gene: TRBJ2-3
abundance: NA
v_gene: TRBV9
d_gene: TRBD1
CDR3nt: TGTGCCAGCAGCGTAGCACAGGGGGCAGATACGCAGTATTTT
CDR3aa: CASSVAQGADTQYF

j_gene: TRBJ1-2
abundance: NA
v_gene: TRBV5-4
d_gene: TRBD1
CDR3nt: TGTGCCAGCAGCTTGGAGCCGGGACAGGGGGATGGCTACACCTTC
CDR3aa: CASSLEPGQGDGYTF

j_gene: TRBJ2-3
abundance: NA
v_gene: TRBV9
d_gene: TRBD1
CDR3nt: TGTGCCAGCAGCCCGGTTGGGACAGGGATATCAGATACGCAGTATTTT
CDR3aa: CASSPVGTGISDTQYF

j_gene: TRBJ2-1
abundance: once
v_gene: TRBV6-6
d_gene: TRBD2
CDR3nt: TGTGCCAGCAGTTCGGGACTAGCGGACTACAATGAGCAGTTCTTC
CDR3aa: CASSSGLADYNEQFF

j_gene: TRBJ1-3
abundance: few
v_gene: TRBV5-5
d_gene: NA
CDR3nt: TGTGCCAGCAGCTCCACGGGGGGCTATGGAAACACCATATATTTT
CDR3aa: CASSSTGGYGNTIYF

j_gene: TRBJ2-7
abundance: NA
v_gene: TRBV5-1
d_gene: NA
CDR3nt: TGCGCCAGCAGCTTAGGTGGAATATACGAGCAGTACTTC
CDR3aa: CASSLGGIYEQYF

j_gene: TRBJ2-3
abundance: NA
v_gene: TRBV7-2
d_gene: TRBD1
CDR3nt: TGTGCCAGCAGCTTAGGGGGGACCAGGACAGGTAGCACAGATACGCAGTATTTT
CDR3aa: CASSLGGTRTGSTDTQYF

j_gene: TRBJ1-3
abundance: NA
v_gene: TRBV5-4
d_gene: TRBD1
CDR3nt: TGTGCCAGCAGCTTGGGACAGGGATCGGCCGGCACCATATATTTT
CDR3aa: CASSLGQGSAGTIYF

j_gene: TRBJ1-1
abundance: few
v_gene: TRBV6-5
d_gene: NA
CDR3nt: TGTGCCAGCAGTTACTCGAGAGCATTGGATGCTTTCTTT
CDR3aa: CASSYSRALDAFF

j_gene: TRBJ1-1
abundance: NA
v_gene: TRBV5-1
d_gene: NA
CDR3nt: TGCGCCAGCAGCTTGGGTGGGGGTACCACTGAAGCTTTCTTT
CDR3aa: CASSLGGGTTEAFF

j_gene: TRBJ2-7
abundance: NA
v_gene: TRBV19
d_gene: NA
CDR3nt: TGTGCCAGTAGTATCGGTGGGTTAGGTGTCGAGCAGTACTTC
CDR3aa: CASSIGGLGVEQYF

j_gene: TRBJ1-2
abundance: NA
v_gene: TRBV6-4
d_gene: NA
CDR3nt: TGTGCCAGCAGTGCAGGGGAGGGCTATGGCTACACCTTC
CDR3aa: CASSAGEGYGYTF

j_gene: TRBJ1-4
abundance: NA
v_gene: TRBV4-1
d_gene: NA
CDR3nt: TGCGCCAGCAGCCAAGACGGGCCCAATGAAAAACTGTTTTTT
CDR3aa: CASSQDGPNEKLFF

j_gene: TRBJ1-1
abundance: NA
v_gene: TRBV30
d_gene: NA
CDR3nt: TGTGCCTGGAGTGCTGGGATGAACACTGAAGCTTTCTTT
CDR3aa: CAWSAGMNTEAFF

j_gene: TRBJ1-1
abundance: NA
v_gene: TRBV11-2
d_gene: NA
CDR3nt: TGTGCCAGCAGCCTCGTGCAGAACACTGAAGCTTTCTTT
CDR3aa: CASSLVQNTEAFF

j_gene: TRBJ2-7
abundance: NA
v_gene: TRBV6-6
d_gene: TRBD2
CDR3nt: TGTGCCAGCAGATCGAGCGGGAGGGTGTACGAGCAGTACTTC
CDR3aa: CASRSSGRVYEQYF

j_gene: TRBJ1-2
abundance: NA
v_gene: TRBV19
d_gene: NA
CDR3nt: TGTGCCAGTACCCGAGCTAACTATGGCTACACCTTC
CDR3aa: CASTRANYGYTF

j_gene: TRBJ1-4
abundance: few
v_gene: TRBV19
d_gene: TRBD1
CDR3nt: TGTGCCAGTAGTCCCTGGACAGGGGTTAATGAAAAACTGTTTTTT
CDR3aa: CASSPWTGVNEKLFF

j_gene: TRBJ1-6
abundance: NA
v_gene: TRBV19
d_gene: NA
CDR3nt: TGTGCCAGTAGTCCCTACCCCCAGGGAAGCTCCTATAATTCACCCCTCCACTTT
CDR3aa: CASSPYPQGSSYNSPLHF

j_gene: TRBJ1-1
abundance: NA
v_gene: TRBV2
d_gene: TRBD1
CDR3nt: TGTGCCAGCAGACTCCAGGGGGCAAAAACTGAAGCTTTCTTT
CDR3aa: CASRLQGAKTEAFF

j_gene: TRBJ2-1
abundance: NA
v_gene: TRBV7-3
d_gene: NA
CDR3nt: TGTGCCAGCAGCTTAGAAGGGGCCAATGAGCAGTTCTTC
CDR3aa: CASSLEGANEQFF

j_gene: TRBJ2-7
abundance: NA
v_gene: TRBV5-4
d_gene: NA
CDR3nt: TGTGCCAGCAGCGGGGAACCCCAGGGGCTTGGCGAGCAGTACTTC
CDR3aa: CASSGEPQGLGEQYF

j_gene: TRBJ2-7
abundance: once
v_gene: TRBV15
d_gene: TRBD1
CDR3nt: TGTGCCACCAGCAGGGACAGGGGGAACTACGAGCAGTACTTC
CDR3aa: CATSRDRGNYEQYF